This is a list of T cell receptor beta chains from one sample in a study. MiXCR was run by TCRdb on the multiplex PCR reads, yielding one entry per CDR3 protein. The sample has some 250 distinct CDR3 sequences, around 3.5% seen once. The sequenced sample consisted of naive CD4+ T cells sorted from blood. These receptors were obtained from a female donor with breast cancer. CDR3s include the opening cysteine and the closing phenylalanine or tryptophan. The order of the fields is D gene, J gene, clone size, V gene, CDR3 DNA, CDR3 protein. D genes are given only for firm matches. Clone size is stated in some rows and not others, as once, few, many or a class when expanded.

D gene: TRBD1; J gene: TRBJ1-2; clone size: large; V gene: TRBV12-5; CDR3 DNA: TGTGCTAGTAGTCCGGGACAGGGCTATGGCTACACCTTC; CDR3 protein: CASSPGQGYGYTF
D gene: NA; J gene: TRBJ1-2; clone size: hyperexpanded; V gene: TRBV12-3/TRBV12-4; CDR3 DNA: TGTGCCAGCAGTCCCGTTAACAGCTATGGCTACACCTTC; CDR3 protein: CASSPVNSYGYTF
D gene: TRBD1; J gene: TRBJ1-2; clone size: medium-sized; V gene: TRBV12-3/TRBV12-4; CDR3 DNA: TGTGCCAGCAGTTCAGGACAGGGACGCGAGAATGGCTACACCTTC; CDR3 protein: CASSSGQGRENGYTF
D gene: NA; J gene: TRBJ1-2; clone size: medium-sized; V gene: TRBV12-3/TRBV12-4; CDR3 DNA: TGTGCCAGCAGTTTAAGGGCAGGGAGTTACTATGGCTACACCTTC; CDR3 protein: CASSLRAGSYYGYTF
D gene: NA; J gene: TRBJ1-2; clone size: medium-sized; V gene: TRBV12-3/TRBV12-4; CDR3 DNA: TGTGCCAGCAGTTTTAACAGGGCAAGAGGCTACACCTTC; CDR3 protein: CASSFNRARGYTF
D gene: NA; J gene: TRBJ1-2; clone size: medium-sized; V gene: TRBV12-3/TRBV12-4; CDR3 DNA: TGTGCCAGCAGTTCGGACGGGTACTATGGCTACACCTTC; CDR3 protein: CASSSDGYYGYTF
D gene: NA; J gene: TRBJ1-2; clone size: hyperexpanded; V gene: TRBV12-3/TRBV12-4; CDR3 DNA: TGTGCCAGCAGGCCAGGTTTTGATGGCTACACCTTC; CDR3 protein: CASRPGFDGYTF
D gene: NA; J gene: TRBJ1-2; clone size: large; V gene: TRBV12-3/TRBV12-4; CDR3 DNA: TGTGCCAGCAGTTCCCAGCGGCGGGACGGCTACACCTTC; CDR3 protein: CASSSQRRDGYTF
D gene: NA; J gene: TRBJ1-2; clone size: medium-sized; V gene: TRBV12-3/TRBV12-4; CDR3 DNA: TGTGCCAGCAGTTTTCTCCGAGGAGGGGAGGGCTACACCTTC; CDR3 protein: CASSFLRGGEGYTF
D gene: NA; J gene: TRBJ1-2; clone size: medium-sized; V gene: TRBV12-3/TRBV12-4; CDR3 DNA: TGTGCCAGCAGTTCACAGTGGGCACATGGCTACACCTTC; CDR3 protein: CASSSQWAHGYTF
D gene: NA; J gene: TRBJ1-2; clone size: hyperexpanded; V gene: TRBV12-3/TRBV12-4; CDR3 DNA: TGTGCCAGCAGTCCCTCAGATAGCTATGGCTACACCTTC; CDR3 protein: CASSPSDSYGYTF
D gene: NA; J gene: TRBJ1-2; clone size: medium-sized; V gene: TRBV12-3/TRBV12-4; CDR3 DNA: TGTGCCAGCAGTTTAGGGTTCCTCCGGGGAGGCTACACCTTC; CDR3 protein: CASSLGFLRGGYTF
D gene: TRBD1; J gene: TRBJ1-2; clone size: medium-sized; V gene: TRBV12-3/TRBV12-4; CDR3 DNA: TGTGCCAGCACCCGGGACAGGGTGGTTGGCTACACCTTC; CDR3 protein: CASTRDRVVGYTF
D gene: NA; J gene: TRBJ1-2; clone size: large; V gene: TRBV12-3/TRBV12-4; CDR3 DNA: TGTGCCGGGTTGAGGAGGGGAGGAGGCTACACCTTC; CDR3 protein: CAGLRRGGGYTF
D gene: NA; J gene: TRBJ1-2; clone size: NA; V gene: TRBV12-3/TRBV12-4; CDR3 DNA: TGTGCCAGCATCTCGGACTGGGGTGGCTACACCTTC; CDR3 protein: CASISDWGGYTF
D gene: NA; J gene: TRBJ1-2; clone size: hyperexpanded; V gene: TRBV12-3/TRBV12-4; CDR3 DNA: TGTGCCAGCACTACCTCGAGGGGAGCCTATGGCTACACCTTC; CDR3 protein: CASTTSRGAYGYTF
D gene: NA; J gene: TRBJ1-2; clone size: large; V gene: TRBV12-3/TRBV12-4; CDR3 DNA: TGTGCCAGCAGTTTAGGCAGGGAGGGTTATGGCTACACCTTC; CDR3 protein: CASSLGREGYGYTF
D gene: NA; J gene: TRBJ1-2; clone size: large; V gene: TRBV12-3/TRBV12-4; CDR3 DNA: TGTGCCAGCATACTAACCAACTATGGCTACACCTTC; CDR3 protein: CASILTNYGYTF
D gene: TRBD1; J gene: TRBJ1-2; clone size: large; V gene: TRBV12-3/TRBV12-4; CDR3 DNA: TGTGCCAGCAGTTTATTCGGGACAGACTATGGCTACACCTTC; CDR3 protein: CASSLFGTDYGYTF
D gene: TRBD1; J gene: TRBJ1-2; clone size: hyperexpanded; V gene: TRBV12-3/TRBV12-4; CDR3 DNA: TGTGCCAGCAGTTTGGACAGGGGAGGCTATGGCTACACCTTC; CDR3 protein: CASSLDRGGYGYTF
D gene: NA; J gene: TRBJ1-2; clone size: hyperexpanded; V gene: TRBV12-3/TRBV12-4; CDR3 DNA: TGTGCCAGCAGTTTGGGTGACAGTTATGGCTACACCTTC; CDR3 protein: CASSLGDSYGYTF
D gene: NA; J gene: TRBJ1-2; clone size: large; V gene: TRBV12-3/TRBV12-4; CDR3 DNA: TGTGCCAGCAGTTCTACAGGGAGAGTTAACTATGGCTACACCTTC; CDR3 protein: CASSSTGRVNYGYTF
D gene: NA; J gene: TRBJ1-2; clone size: large; V gene: TRBV12-3/TRBV12-4; CDR3 DNA: TGTGCCAGCAGCCGATCGGCGGCCAACTATGGCTACACCTTC; CDR3 protein: CASSRSAANYGYTF
D gene: NA; J gene: TRBJ1-2; clone size: large; V gene: TRBV12-3/TRBV12-4; CDR3 DNA: TGTGCCAGCAGTTTAGAAAACAGGAGGGACGGCTACACCTTC; CDR3 protein: CASSLENRRDGYTF
D gene: TRBD1; J gene: TRBJ1-2; clone size: medium-sized; V gene: TRBV12-3/TRBV12-4; CDR3 DNA: TGTGCCAGCAGCCTCTTGGACAGGGAGGTTGGCTATGGCTACACCTTC; CDR3 protein: CASSLLDREVGYGYTF
D gene: TRBD1; J gene: TRBJ1-2; clone size: medium-sized; V gene: TRBV12-3/TRBV12-4; CDR3 DNA: TGTGCCAGCAGTTTTCGGACAGGGACAAGCTATGGCTACACCTTC; CDR3 protein: CASSFRTGTSYGYTF
D gene: NA; J gene: TRBJ1-2; clone size: medium-sized; V gene: TRBV12-3/TRBV12-4; CDR3 DNA: TGTGCCAGCAGTGGAGGCCGGTCCTATGGCTACACCTTC; CDR3 protein: CASSGGRSYGYTF
D gene: NA; J gene: TRBJ1-2; clone size: medium-sized; V gene: TRBV12-3/TRBV12-4; CDR3 DNA: TGTGCCAGCAGTTTAGTAGGTGGGAGCTCCTCAGTCGGCTACACCTTC; CDR3 protein: CASSLVGGSSSVGYTF
D gene: NA; J gene: TRBJ1-2; clone size: large; V gene: TRBV12-3/TRBV12-4; CDR3 DNA: TGTGCCAGCAGTATGATCCGGGTCGGTGGCTACACCTTC; CDR3 protein: CASSMIRVGGYTF
D gene: TRBD1; J gene: TRBJ1-2; clone size: medium-sized; V gene: TRBV12-3/TRBV12-4; CDR3 DNA: TGTGCCAGCAGTCGTGGCCCGGGACAGGGGAATGGCTACACCTTC; CDR3 protein: CASSRGPGQGNGYTF
D gene: NA; J gene: TRBJ1-2; clone size: medium-sized; V gene: TRBV12-3/TRBV12-4; CDR3 DNA: TGTGCCAGCAGTTTTGGCCTTAACTATGGCTACACCTTC; CDR3 protein: CASSFGLNYGYTF
D gene: NA; J gene: TRBJ1-2; clone size: large; V gene: TRBV12-3/TRBV12-4; CDR3 DNA: TGTGCCAGCAGCCGGAGGAACTATGGCTACACCTTC; CDR3 protein: CASSRRNYGYTF
D gene: NA; J gene: TRBJ1-2; clone size: large; V gene: TRBV12-3/TRBV12-4; CDR3 DNA: TGTGCCAGCAGTTTAAAGGGCGACTATGGCTACACCTTC; CDR3 protein: CASSLKGDYGYTF
D gene: NA; J gene: TRBJ1-2; clone size: NA; V gene: TRBV12-3/TRBV12-4; CDR3 DNA: TGTGCCAGCAATACAGGAGGCGGCTATGGCTACACCTTC; CDR3 protein: CASNTGGGYGYTF
D gene: NA; J gene: TRBJ1-2; clone size: medium-sized; V gene: TRBV12-3/TRBV12-4; CDR3 DNA: TGTGCCAGCAGTACCGGGACCAAACCTATGGGCTACACCTTC; CDR3 protein: CASSTGTKPMGYTF
D gene: TRBD1; J gene: TRBJ1-2; clone size: large; V gene: TRBV12-3/TRBV12-4; CDR3 DNA: TGTGCCAGCAGTAGTCCAACAGGGGTGGGCGGCTACACCTTC; CDR3 protein: CASSSPTGVGGYTF
D gene: NA; J gene: TRBJ1-2; clone size: large; V gene: TRBV12-3/TRBV12-4; CDR3 DNA: TGTGCCAGCAGTTTCGGAGAGCCTGAGGGCTACACCTTC; CDR3 protein: CASSFGEPEGYTF
D gene: NA; J gene: TRBJ1-2; clone size: large; V gene: TRBV12-3/TRBV12-4; CDR3 DNA: TGTGCCAGCAGTTCCCGGGGAGGCTACACCTTC; CDR3 protein: CASSSRGGYTF
D gene: NA; J gene: TRBJ1-2; clone size: large; V gene: TRBV12-3/TRBV12-4; CDR3 DNA: TGTGCCAGCAGAGTACAGGACAACTATGGCTACACCTTC; CDR3 protein: CASRVQDNYGYTF